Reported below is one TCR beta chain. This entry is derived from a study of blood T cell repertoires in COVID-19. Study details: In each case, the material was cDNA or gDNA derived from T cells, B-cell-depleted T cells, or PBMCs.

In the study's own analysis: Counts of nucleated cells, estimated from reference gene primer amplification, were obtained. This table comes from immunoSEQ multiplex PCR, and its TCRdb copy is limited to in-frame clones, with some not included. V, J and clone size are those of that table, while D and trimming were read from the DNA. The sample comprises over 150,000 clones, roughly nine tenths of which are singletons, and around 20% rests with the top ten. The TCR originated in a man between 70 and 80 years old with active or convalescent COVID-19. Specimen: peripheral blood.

The CDR3 DNA is TGTGCCACCAGTGATTCCTACAGGGGGTACACCTTC. Protein: CATSDSYRGYTF. The genes are TRBV24-1 and TRBJ1-2; TRBD1 aligns across 8 bases. CDR3 length: 12 amino acids. Trimming at V came to 2 bases and at J to 11 bases, leaving 3 bases not matched to a gene. Germline CDR1 reads KGHDR; CDR2 reads SFDVKD.